A single sample gave rise to the 8 T cell receptor beta chains below, sequenced in a study of T cells in Graves' hyperthyroidism and ophthalmopathy. Authors of the study amplified TCR beta CDR3 regions from RNA transcripts. HTBI primers were used for first-round RT-PCR of the TCR CDR3. TCRdb re-called the multiplex PCR reads with MiXCR, one entry per CDR3 protein. The sample shows about 300,000 distinct CDR3 sequences, about 19% of them seen only once. Sequenced: blood. The receptor source for this set is a man aged 50-59 years with Graves' ophthalmopathy.

The chain joins TRBV5-1 to TRBJ2-3; TRBD2 aligns across 12 bases. Germline trimming cut 4 bases from V and 1 base from J; bases unmatched to any gene: 4. The germline CDR1 and CDR2 sequences are SGHRS and YFSETQ. The CDR3 is 16 residues long. The CDR3 reads CASSARLAGGTDTQYF. The CDR3 coding sequence is TGCGCCAGCAGCGCGAGACTAGCGGGGGGCACAGATACGCAGTATTTT.

Many counts were recorded for this clonotype. The chain couples TRBV3-1 to TRBJ2-5; D gene uncertain. Trimming left V 0 bases short and J 3 bases short, with 2 bases between. The germline gives CDR1 LGHDT, CDR2 YNNKEL (reference sequence). The CDR3 has 12 residues. CDR3 DNA sequence: TGTGCCAGCAGCCAAGAGGAAGAGACCCAGTACTTC. It specifies CASSQEEETQYF.

The sample holds a few counts of this clonotype. This sequence joins TRBV7-6 and TRBJ2-3; D may be TRBD2 (5 bases). CDR1 and CDR2 from the germline V gene are SGHVS and FNYEAQ. Deletions cut 1 base from V and 1 base from J, with 9 bases between. The CDR3 length is 15 residues. The CDR3 coding sequence is TGTGCCAGCAGCTTAGGTTTGCGGGGCACAGATACGCAGTATTTT. This gives the protein CASSLGLRGTDTQYF.

This clonotype was counted ten times or more. Compared with germline, one end of the junction differs, possibly owing to a read error. The chain couples TRBV28 to TRBJ1-5; 9 nucleotides line up with TRBD1. This CDR3 spans 17 amino acids. CDR1 and CDR2 from the germline V gene are MDHEN and SYDVKM. CDR3 DNA: TGTGCCAGCAATTTACAGGGGGCCCGTCCCGGCAATCAGCCCCAGCATTTT. Its protein is CASNLQGARPGNQPQHF.

This clonotype occurred many times. This rearrangement joins TRBV11-2 to TRBJ1-1; D might be TRBD1 (5 bases). The CDR3 has 14 residues. V lost 8 bases and J 0 bases, leaving 13 bases between the germline ends. Germline V lookup: CDR1 SGHAT, CDR2 FQNNGV. The CDR3 is CASPEGQVNTEAFF. The CDR3 nucleotides read TGTGCCAGCCCGGAGGGGCAGGTGAACACTGAAGCTTTCTTT.

J is TRBJ2-2 and V is TRBV19; 8 bases match TRBD2. The CDR3 totals 16 residues. Germline V gene lookup returns CDR1 LNHDA and CDR2 SQIVND (reference sequence). The junction had 9 bases not matched to a gene; V was cut back by 3 bases and J by 6 bases. The CDR3 sequence is CASSITSGISPGELFF. The CDR3 DNA sequence: TGTGCCAGTAGTATTACTAGCGGAATAAGTCCCGGGGAGCTGTTTTTT. The complete variable domain, with remaining parts taken from reference TRBV19 and TRBJ2-2, reads DGGITQSPKYLFRKEGQNVTLSCEQNLNHDAMYWYRQDPGQGLRLIYYSQIVNDFQKGDIAEGYSVSREKKESFPLTVTSAQKNPTAFYLCASSITSGISPGELFFGEGSRLTVL.

This clonotype was seen ten or more times. The chain joins TRBV4-1 to TRBJ1-1, with 10 bases that match TRBD1. Trimming took 2 bases from V and 10 from J; bases not matched to a gene: 7. The germline V gene has CDR1 MGHRA and CDR2 YSYEKL. This CDR3 comprises 14 residues. The CDR3 coding sequence is TGCGCCAGCAGCCAAATGGCTTGGGACAGGGGAGCTTTCTTT. Amino acid sequence: CASSQMAWDRGAFF.

The chain is built from TRBV4-1 and TRBJ1-2; no reliable D call. Germline V gene data show CDR1 as MGHRA and CDR2 as YSYEKL. Trimming left V 1 base short and J 4 bases short, with 13 bases between. The CDR3 sequence is 15 residues long. This CDR3 is CASSQGEAVFYGYTF. CDR3 coding DNA: TGCGCCAGCAGCCAAGGGGAGGCTGTCTTCTATGGCTACACCTTC.